This is a list of T cell receptor beta chains from one sample in a study of vaccination and CD4 T cells after COVID-19. For these receptors, no antigen is known. TCRdb re-analysed the PCR reads in MiXCR, keeping a single row per CDR3 protein. The repertoire consists of 11,000 to 15,000 distinct CDR3 sequences, with about 59% occurring once and the leading ten covering approximately 7.4%. The sample taken for sequencing was CD4+ T cells from blood, cultured in vitro. Every receptor here comes from a human donor who had recovered from COVID-19. The CDR3 runs from the conserved cysteine through the conserved F or W. D genes are given only for firm matches. Expanded clones get a size class; other rows say once, few or many, or leave the size out.

D: TRBD1; J: TRBJ1-1; length: 14; size: -; V: TRBV30; CDR3: CAWSGGQMRTEAFF; DNA: TGTGCCTGGAGTGGGGGACAGATGAGAACTGAAGCTTTCTTT
D: -; J: TRBJ1-2; length: 12; size: -; V: TRBV30; CDR3: CAWSGGYYGYTF; DNA: TGTGCCTGGTCGGGAGGGTACTATGGCTACACCTTC
D: -; J: TRBJ1-1; length: 16; size: -; V: TRBV27; CDR3: CASSHQPGGADTEAFF; DNA: TGTGCCAGCAGTCACCAGCCCGGGGGCGCGGACACTGAAGCTTTCTTT
D: TRBD1; J: TRBJ1-1; length: 15; size: -; V: TRBV4-1; CDR3: CASSPGQGLNTEAFF; DNA: TGCGCCAGCAGCCCGGGACAGGGATTGAACACTGAAGCTTTCTTT
D: -; J: TRBJ2-1; length: 13; size: -; V: TRBV29-1; CDR3: CSVERQVSNEQFF; DNA: TGCAGCGTTGAGAGACAGGTATCCAATGAGCAGTTCTTC
D: -; J: TRBJ1-4; length: 11; size: -; V: TRBV27; CDR3: CASRHNEKLFF; DNA: TGTGCCAGCAGACATAATGAAAAACTGTTTTTT
D: -; J: TRBJ1-1; length: 12; size: -; V: TRBV20-1; CDR3: CSAPRGDTEAFF; DNA: TGCAGTGCTCCGAGGGGGGACACTGAAGCTTTCTTT
D: -; J: TRBJ2-7; length: 12; size: -; V: TRBV28; CDR3: CASTPSPREQYF; DNA: TGTGCCAGCACCCCCAGTCCTAGGGAGCAGTACTTC
D: -; J: TRBJ2-7; length: 14; size: -; V: TRBV18; CDR3: CASSPSGHNYEQYF; DNA: TGTGCCAGCTCACCTTCGGGACATAACTACGAGCAGTACTTC
D: TRBD1; J: TRBJ2-7; length: 14; size: once; V: TRBV10-3; CDR3: CAIRPGQGAYEQYF; DNA: TGTGCCATCAGACCGGGACAGGGGGCCTACGAGCAGTACTTC
D: TRBD2; J: TRBJ2-4; length: 14; size: -; V: TRBV19; CDR3: CASRGGRSKNIQYF; DNA: TGTGCCAGTAGGGGGGGGAGATCCAAAAACATTCAGTACTTC
D: -; J: TRBJ2-5; length: 14; size: -; V: TRBV5-1; CDR3: CASSLEVYQETQYF; DNA: TGCGCCAGCAGCTTGGAAGTCTACCAAGAGACCCAGTACTTC
D: TRBD2; J: TRBJ2-1; length: 15; size: -; V: TRBV27; CDR3: CASSLYEREKGEQFF; DNA: TGTGCCAGCAGTTTATACGAGCGGGAGAAAGGTGAGCAGTTCTTC
D: -; J: TRBJ2-7; length: 11; size: once; V: TRBV30; CDR3: CAWSPSYEQYF; DNA: TGTGCCTGGAGCCCTTCCTACGAGCAGTACTTC
D: TRBD2; J: TRBJ2-1; length: 14; size: few; V: TRBV7-2; CDR3: CASSGSTSLTEQFF; DNA: TGTGCCAGCAGCGGGTCGACTAGCCTCACCGAGCAGTTCTTC
D: TRBD1; J: TRBJ1-1; length: 12; size: -; V: TRBV2; CDR3: CASRLQGLEAFF; DNA: TGTGCCAGCAGGCTACAGGGGCTTGAAGCTTTCTTT
D: -; J: TRBJ2-1; length: 14; size: -; V: TRBV7-2; CDR3: CASSSPPLGNEQFF; DNA: TGTGCCAGCAGCTCTCCCCCCCTAGGGAATGAGCAGTTCTTC
D: -; J: TRBJ2-2; length: 16; size: -; V: TRBV19; CDR3: CAMPRNAAGSTGELFF; DNA: TGTGCCATGCCGAGAAATGCTGCCGGGAGCACCGGGGAGCTGTTTTTT
D: TRBD1; J: TRBJ1-2; length: 13; size: -; V: TRBV12-3/TRBV12-4; CDR3: CASSFPRGHGYTF; DNA: TGTGCCAGCAGTTTCCCGAGGGGGCATGGCTACACCTTC
D: TRBD2; J: TRBJ2-3; length: 15; size: -; V: TRBV7-9; CDR3: CASSLGVLAGDTQYF; DNA: TGTGCCAGCAGCTTAGGGGTTCTAGCGGGAGATACGCAGTATTTT
D: TRBD2; J: TRBJ2-1; length: 20; size: -; V: TRBV20-1; CDR3: CSARDNRLAGGPHIIDEQFF; DNA: TGCAGTGCTAGAGATAACCGACTAGCGGGAGGCCCGCATATAATCGATGAGCAGTTCTTC
D: -; J: TRBJ2-2; length: 15; size: -; V: TRBV2; CDR3: CASSENRASTGELFF; DNA: TGTGCCAGCAGTGAAAACAGGGCGAGCACCGGGGAGCTGTTTTTT
D: -; J: TRBJ1-6; length: 14; size: -; V: TRBV5-5; CDR3: CASSPAPNNSLLHF; DNA: TGTGCCAGCAGCCCAGCACCCAATAATTCACTCCTCCACTTT
D: -; J: TRBJ2-7; length: 12; size: -; V: TRBV10-3; CDR3: CAMASSSYEQYF; DNA: TGTGCCATGGCCAGCAGCTCCTACGAGCAGTACTTC
D: -; J: TRBJ1-2; length: 14; size: few; V: TRBV6-5; CDR3: CASSYRSIGYGYTF; DNA: TGTGCCAGCAGTTACCGGTCTATTGGCTATGGCTACACCTTC
D: -; J: TRBJ1-1; length: 15; size: -; V: TRBV11-3; CDR3: CASSLRGRGNTEAFF; DNA: TGTGCCAGCAGCCTTAGAGGAAGGGGAAACACTGAAGCTTTCTTT
D: -; J: TRBJ2-1; length: 15; size: -; V: TRBV27; CDR3: CASMFGGRFMDEQFF; DNA: TGTGCCAGCATGTTTGGGGGACGCTTTATGGATGAGCAGTTCTTC
D: TRBD1; J: TRBJ2-3; length: 16; size: -; V: TRBV24-1; CDR3: CATSDLGTGGADTQYF; DNA: TGTGCCACCAGTGATTTGGGGACAGGGGGCGCAGATACGCAGTATTTT
D: TRBD1; J: TRBJ1-2; length: 14; size: few; V: TRBV12-3/TRBV12-4; CDR3: CASTLQTGGYPDTF; DNA: TGTGCCAGCACCCTTCAAACAGGGGGCTATCCGGACACCTTC
D: -; J: TRBJ2-1; length: 16; size: -; V: TRBV7-9; CDR3: CASSLDDPPRYNEQFF; DNA: TGTGCCAGCAGCTTAGACGACCCGCCCCGGTACAATGAGCAGTTCTTC
D: -; J: TRBJ2-7; length: 14; size: -; V: TRBV10-1; CDR3: CASSESPAAYEQYF; DNA: TGCGCCAGCAGTGAGTCACCAGCGGCCTACGAGCAGTACTTC
D: -; J: TRBJ1-1; length: 14; size: -; V: TRBV12-3/TRBV12-4; CDR3: CASTPDMMNTEAFF; DNA: TGTGCCAGCACTCCGGACATGATGAACACTGAAGCTTTCTTT
D: TRBD1; J: TRBJ1-5; length: 12; size: -; V: TRBV24-1; CDR3: CATSRQGEAQHF; DNA: TGTGCCACCAGTAGGCAGGGGGAGGCCCAGCATTTT
D: TRBD1; J: TRBJ1-1; length: 13; size: -; V: TRBV30; CDR3: CAWSVGAPGQSFF; DNA: TGTGCCTGGAGTGTGGGGGCGCCGGGACAGAGTTTCTTT
D: TRBD2; J: TRBJ2-5; length: 14; size: large; V: TRBV20-1; CDR3: CSVKAGGRGETQYF; DNA: TGCAGCGTTAAAGCGGGAGGCCGGGGAGAGACCCAGTACTTC
D: -; J: TRBJ1-4; length: 15; size: -; V: TRBV6-1; CDR3: CASSLAGVWDEKLFF; DNA: TGTGCCAGCAGTCTCGCGGGGGTCTGGGATGAAAAACTGTTTTTT
D: TRBD1; J: TRBJ1-6; length: 15; size: few; V: TRBV19; CDR3: CASSSSTGRRTPLHF; DNA: TGTGCCAGTTCCTCCTCGACAGGGAGGAGAACACCCCTCCACTTT
D: TRBD1; J: TRBJ1-2; length: 15; size: -; V: TRBV20-1; CDR3: CSARAVGTGGLGYTF; DNA: TGCAGTGCTAGAGCGGTAGGGACAGGGGGTCTCGGCTACACCTTC
D: -; J: TRBJ1-5; length: 16; size: -; V: TRBV2; CDR3: CASSSARGGENQPQHF; DNA: TGTGCCAGCAGTTCTGCTCGGGGTGGGGAAAATCAGCCCCAGCATTTT
D: TRBD1; J: TRBJ1-5; length: 13; size: few; V: TRBV2; CDR3: CATNRGRDQPQHF; DNA: TGTGCCACTAACAGGGGGCGGGATCAGCCCCAGCATTTT
D: -; J: TRBJ1-2; length: 13; size: once; V: TRBV7-2; CDR3: CASSKFSYYGYTF; DNA: TGTGCCAGCAGCAAATTCAGCTACTATGGCTACACCTTC
D: -; J: TRBJ2-5; length: 14; size: -; V: TRBV19; CDR3: CASSIIGGTETQYF; DNA: TGTGCCAGTAGTATAATCGGGGGAACGGAGACCCAGTACTTC
D: TRBD2; J: TRBJ2-3; length: 17; size: -; V: TRBV6-5; CDR3: CASSYPRGAGVTDTQYF; DNA: TGTGCCAGCAGTTACCCACGTGGAGCGGGAGTGACGGATACGCAGTATTTT
D: -; J: TRBJ2-5; length: 13; size: -; V: TRBV28; CDR3: CASSSGQSETQYF; DNA: TGTGCCAGCAGTTCAGGACAATCGGAGACCCAGTACTTC
D: -; J: TRBJ1-1; length: 13; size: few; V: TRBV20-1; CDR3: CSASAGGLDEAFF; DNA: TGCAGTGCTAGTGCGGGGGGTTTAGATGAAGCTTTCTTT
D: TRBD2; J: TRBJ2-3; length: 18; size: -; V: TRBV24-1; CDR3: CATSDFGTSGRQVDTQYF; DNA: TGTGCCACCAGTGATTTTGGGACTAGCGGGAGGCAAGTAGATACGCAGTATTTT
D: TRBD2; J: TRBJ2-3; length: 16; size: -; V: TRBV19; CDR3: CASSSHSGRNTDTQYF; DNA: TGTGCCAGTAGTTCACATAGCGGGAGAAACACAGATACGCAGTATTTT
D: TRBD1; J: TRBJ2-2; length: 15; size: -; V: TRBV6-1; CDR3: CASSDWAGGAGELFF; DNA: TGTGCCAGCAGTGATTGGGCAGGGGGAGCCGGGGAGCTGTTTTTT
D: TRBD1; J: TRBJ1-5; length: 20; size: -; V: TRBV27; CDR3: CASTQAPGTGGPFSNQPQHF; DNA: TGTGCCAGCACCCAAGCCCCCGGGACAGGGGGGCCGTTTAGCAATCAGCCCCAGCATTTT
D: -; J: TRBJ1-2; length: 15; size: once; V: TRBV4-3; CDR3: CASSQERGPDYGYTF; DNA: TGCGCCAGCAGCCAAGAGCGGGGGCCTGACTATGGCTACACCTTC
D: -; J: TRBJ2-7; length: 16; size: -; V: TRBV7-9; CDR3: CASSLALTGPIYEQYF; DNA: TGTGCCAGCAGCTTAGCGCTAACGGGACCCATTTACGAGCAGTACTTC
D: TRBD1; J: TRBJ1-2; length: 15; size: few; V: TRBV5-1; CDR3: CASSLETGGVYGYTF; DNA: TGCGCCAGCAGCTTGGAAACAGGGGGCGTCTATGGCTACACCTTC
D: -; J: TRBJ1-2; length: 16; size: -; V: TRBV6-1; CDR3: CASSDKVSGSKDGYTF; DNA: TGTGCCAGCAGTGACAAAGTTTCCGGGTCCAAGGATGGCTACACCTTC
D: -; J: TRBJ1-1; length: 12; size: -; V: TRBV24-1; CDR3: CATLTRNTEAFF; DNA: TGTGCCACCCTAACTCGCAACACTGAAGCTTTCTTT
D: -; J: TRBJ1-2; length: 14; size: -; V: TRBV11-2; CDR3: CASSRNGFRDGYTF; DNA: TGTGCCAGCAGCCGGAATGGTTTTCGAGATGGCTACACCTTC